The 27 T cell receptor beta chains below were found in one sample sequenced in a study of blood T cell repertoires in COVID-19. TCRdb's copy holds only in-frame clones and misses some; the assay was immunoSEQ multiplex PCR. Of about 130,000 clones listed, around 80% are singletons. Sequencing used peripheral blood. These receptors all stem from a man in his sixties or seventies with acute or convalescent COVID-19.

This clone has a count of ten or more. V is TRBV24-1 and J is TRBJ2-5, with a possible D match to TRBD2 (6 bases). Trimming took 3 bases from V and 5 from J, leaving 21 bases between them. Germline values: CDR1 KGHDR, CDR2 SFDVKD. The CDR3 spans 17 residues. CDR3 nucleotides: TGTGCCACCAGTGATGGTATTAGCGGTGACCTCCGGGAGACCCAGTACTTC. Its protein product is CATSDGISGDLRETQYF.

CDR3 region: CASSRTGSNQPQHF. The DNA of the CDR3 is TGTGCCAGCAGTCGGACAGGTAGCAATCAGCCCCAGCATTTT. This chain uses TRBV2 with TRBJ1-5, with 7 bases aligning to TRBD1. J lost 0 bases, V lost 5 bases, and 1 base had no gene match. The CDR3 consists of 14 residues. Germline CDR1 reads SNHLY; CDR2 reads FYNNEI.

The chain recombines TRBV2 with TRBJ1-5, with 9 bases that match TRBD1. This CDR3 contains 17 residues. CDR1 is SNHLY and CDR2 is FYNNEI in the germline V gene. V was pared by 6 bases and J by 5 bases, with 14 bases of the junction left unmatched. The CDR3 loop is CASRGRLGTGGHQPQHF. The CDR3 nucleotides are TGTGCCAGCAGGGGACGTTTAGGCACAGGGGGCCATCAGCCCCAGCATTTT.

This clone was counted a single time. This sequence joins TRBV11-1 and TRBJ2-5, with 9 bases lining up with TRBD1. This CDR3 spans 15 amino acids. The ends lost 5 bases at V and 4 bases at J; junction bases unmatched: 8. Looked up from germline, CDR1 is SGHAT and CDR2 is FQDESV (reference sequence). The CDR3 DNA reads as TGTGCCAGCAGCGCAGTAACAGGGGGCACAGAGACCCAGTACTTC. Translating it yields CASSAVTGGTETQYF. The variable domain in full, completed from reference TRBV11-1 and TRBJ2-5, reads EAEVAQSPRYKITEKSQAVAFWCDPISGHATLYWYRQILGQGPELLVQFQDESVVDDSQLPKDRFSAERLKGVDSTLKIQPAELGDSAMYLCASSAVTGGTETQYFGPGTRLLVL.

CDR3 loop: CAISPGLAGDYEQYF. The CDR3 DNA reads as TGTGCCATCAGCCCGGGACTAGCGGGGGATTACGAGCAGTACTTC. V is TRBV10-3 and J is TRBJ2-7; 14 bases match TRBD2. CDR1 and CDR2 from the germline V gene are ENHRY and SYGVKD. The CDR3 contains 15 residues. J gave up 4 bases and V 6 bases, and 5 bases lay outside the gene matches.

In its sample, this clone was seen a few times. The chain couples TRBV27 to TRBJ1-6, with D possibly being TRBD1 (6 bases). The length of the CDR3 is 17 residues. Germline V lookup: CDR1 MNHEY, CDR2 SMNVEV (reference sequence). Trimming shortened V by 5 bases and J by 6 bases, and 20 bases separated the two germline ends. The CDR3 DNA is TGTGCCAGCAGTCCGAGGGACAATGAGGCGGGTAATTCACCCCTCCACTTT. Translated, it gives CASSPRDNEAGNSPLHF.

This chain uses TRBV27 with TRBJ2-6, with a weak D call TRBD2 (6 bases). This CDR3 is built from 15 residues. Germline CDR1 reads MNHEY; CDR2 reads SMNVEV (reference sequence). Between the trimmed V and J ends, which lost 7 bases and 1 base, there was a span of 11 bases. CDR3 protein: CASKAGTSGANVLTF. In nucleotides, the CDR3 is TGTGCCAGCAAGGCGGGGACTTCTGGGGCCAACGTCCTGACTTTC.

The CDR3: CASSQTEQGGNTIYF. CDR3 DNA sequence: TGTGCCAGCAGCCAGACCGAACAGGGAGGAAACACCATATATTTT. The J gene is TRBJ1-3, the V gene TRBV14; D might be TRBD1 (6 bases). Trimming stripped 3 bases from V and 4 bases from J, with 13 bases between. In germline, CDR1 is SGHDN, CDR2 FVKESK. The CDR3 covers 15 residues.

The J gene is TRBJ1-2, the V gene TRBV6-6, with a weak D call TRBD1 (5 bases). Germline CDR1 MNHNY, CDR2 SVGAGI (reference sequence). The V gene lost 0 bases and the J gene lost 8 bases, with 16 bases spanning the gap. The CDR3 spans 15 residues. The CDR3: CASSYSSGSGQGYTF. CDR3 nucleotides: TGTGCCAGCAGTTACTCGTCCGGTTCAGGGCAGGGCTACACCTTC.

The chain carries TRBV28 and TRBJ2-3, with 8 bases identical to TRBD1. The germline V gene encodes CDR1 MDHEN and CDR2 SYDVKM. CDR3 length: 17 residues. After removal of 5 bases from V and 2 bases from J, the junction contained 12 bases not matched to a gene. The CDR3 reads CASSPLTGVETTDTQYF. CDR3 sequence (DNA): TGTGCCAGCAGTCCCTTGACAGGGGTCGAAACCACAGATACGCAGTATTTT.

The chain has TRBV18 and TRBJ1-2, with 7 bases lining up with TRBD1. The germline CDR1 and CDR2 sequences are KGHSH and LQKENI. The V gene end was trimmed by 4 bases and the J gene end by 7 bases; junction bases not matched to a gene: 18. The CDR3 is made up of 17 amino acids. CDR3 loop: CASSREYGGTALPGYTF. The CDR3 DNA reads as TGTGCCAGCTCACGGGAATACGGAGGGACAGCTTTACCTGGCTACACCTTC.

The chain carries TRBV18 and TRBJ2-7, with D possibly matching TRBD2 (6 bases). The CDR3 runs to 12 residues. Germline CDR1 and CDR2: KGHSH and LQKENI. V was trimmed by 2 bases and J by 7 bases, leaving 9 bases between them. The CDR3 protein is CASSPRGGEQYF. The CDR3 DNA sequence: TGTGCCAGCTCACCAAGGGGAGGAGAGCAGTACTTC.

The chain joins TRBV28 to TRBJ1-5; D is uncertain. Trimming removed 7 bases from V and 6 bases from J, with 19 bases in between. The CDR3 contains 15 residues. CDR1 MDHEN and CDR2 SYDVKM come from the germline V gene. CDR3 sequence reads: CASTSPRPIPQPQHF. In nucleotides, the CDR3 is TGTGCCAGCACCTCCCCCCGTCCTATTCCTCAGCCCCAGCATTTT.

In this sample, this clone turned up once. The chain joins TRBV2 to TRBJ2-1; TRBD2 matches at 12 bases. This CDR3 contains 15 residues. Per germline, CDR1 SNHLY and CDR2 FYNNEI. Trimming removed 2 bases from V and 10 bases from J; junction bases left unmatched: 6. This CDR3 is CASSERTSGGPEQFF. DNA for the CDR3: TGTGCCAGCAGTGAAAGAACTAGCGGGGGGCCAGAGCAGTTCTTC.

The chain carries TRBV14 and TRBJ1-1; TRBD1 aligns across 7 bases. The germline CDR1 and CDR2 sequences are SGHDN and FVKESK. This CDR3 region has 14 residues. Germline trimming cut 6 bases from V and 5 bases from J; bases unmatched to any gene: 9. CDR3 region: CASRPYRGVTEAFF. DNA of the CDR3: TGTGCCAGCAGGCCCTACAGGGGAGTGACTGAAGCTTTCTTT.

The rearrangement joins TRBV5-1 to TRBJ1-2; weak D call: TRBD1 (6 bases). CDR1 SGHRS and CDR2 YFSETQ come from the germline V gene. This CDR3 has 15 amino acids. Trimming removed 0 bases at V and 0 bases at J, with 9 bases between. CDR3 loop: CASSLAGVTNYGYTF. In nucleotides, the CDR3 is TGCGCCAGCAGCTTGGCAGGGGTGACTAACTATGGCTACACCTTC.

The chain employs TRBV19 and TRBJ1-5, with unresolved D. This CDR3 has 14 residues. Germline values: CDR1 LNHDA, CDR2 SQIVND (reference sequence). Deletions cut 7 bases from V and 3 bases from J, with 13 bases between. The CDR3, as DNA: TGTGCCAGTACCGAGAGGCAGCACAATCAGCCCCAGCATTTT. Amino acid sequence: CASTERQHNQPQHF.

This clone occurred a few times. The rearrangement links TRBV4-1 to TRBJ1-6, with D perhaps matching TRBD1 (5 bases). The CDR3 loop spans 16 amino acids. Germline values: CDR1 MGHRA, CDR2 YSYEKL. The V gene lost 0 bases and the J gene lost 7 bases, with 13 bases spanning the gap. The CDR3 spells CASSQDGGIRNSPLHF. The CDR3 DNA reads TGCGCCAGCAGCCAAGATGGGGGGATCCGGAATTCACCCCTCCACTTT.

V usage is TRBV27 and J usage is TRBJ1-6; TRBD1 agrees at 8 bases. This CDR3 spans 15 amino acids. From germline, CDR1 is MNHEY and CDR2 SMNVEV (reference sequence). Losses at the gene ends were 5 bases for V and 8 bases for J; bases not matched to a gene: 8. The CDR3 bases are TGTGCCAGCAGTCCCCGGACAGGGCGAGATTCACCCCTCCACTTT. It is translated as CASSPRTGRDSPLHF.

This clone showed up just a few times. The CDR3 spells CASSDQVRQPQHF. For the CDR3, the DNA is TGTGCCAGTAGTGACCAGGTCCGTCAGCCCCAGCATTTT. V is TRBV19 and J is TRBJ1-5; D unclear. Looked up from germline, CDR1 is LNHDA and CDR2 is SQIVND (reference sequence). This CDR3 is built from 13 residues. V was trimmed by 5 bases and J by 6 bases, leaving 11 bases between them. The entire variable domain, with the rest obtained from reference TRBV19 and TRBJ1-5, is as follows: DGGITQSPKYLFRKEGQNVTLSCEQNLNHDAMYWYRQDPGQGLRLIYYSQIVNDFQKGDIAEGYSVSREKKESFPLTVTSAQKNPTAFYLCASSDQVRQPQHFGDGTRLSIL.

This chain joins TRBV5-4 and TRBJ1-2; 7 bases agree with TRBD1. The length of the CDR3 is 15 residues. V gave up 2 bases and J gave up 3 bases; unmatched junction bases: 7. Germline V lookup: CDR1 SGHNT, CDR2 YYREEE (reference sequence). CDR3 residues: CASSLFSGTDYGYTF. DNA of the CDR3: TGTGCCAGCAGCTTATTTTCTGGGACAGACTATGGCTACACCTTC.

The rearrangement uses TRBV24-1 and TRBJ2-3; 15 nucleotides agree with TRBD2. Germline V gene data show CDR1 as KGHDR and CDR2 as SFDVKD. The CDR3 loop spans 15 amino acids. V was clipped by 5 bases and J by 6 bases; unmatched bases: 2. CDR3 sequence (DNA): TGTGCCACCAGTGGGACTAGCGGGGGGGCGGATACGCAGTATTTT. Its translation is CATSGTSGGADTQYF.

Here the CDR3 DNA reads TGTGCCAGCAGCGTAGGTCCTAGTCCGTCCTACGAGCAGTACTTC. Encoded protein: CASSVGPSPSYEQYF. The chain employs TRBV9 and TRBJ2-7; D ambiguous. Germline V lookup: CDR1 SGDLS, CDR2 YYNGEE. This CDR3 is 15 amino acids long. Deletions cut 0 bases from V and 1 base from J, with 11 bases between.

The chain couples TRBV12-3 or TRBV12-4 to TRBJ1-3; unclear D gene. CDR3 length: 12 residues. The V and J ends lost 3 bases and 8 bases respectively, with 8 bases between them. CDR3 nucleotide sequence: TGTGCCAGCAGTTTTTTAGTTGACACCATATATTTT. Its protein is CASSFLVDTIYF.

The chain employs TRBV6-5 and TRBJ1-4; tentative D call: TRBD1 (5 bases). The CDR3 covers 13 residues. Trimming stripped 5 bases from V and 8 bases from J, with 12 bases between. Germline assignment: CDR1 MNHEY and CDR2 SVGAGI. This CDR3 is CASSTWRQEKLFF. The CDR3 DNA follows: TGTGCCAGCAGTACATGGAGACAGGAAAAACTGTTTTTT.

This clone was detected once. V and J are TRBV7-2 and TRBJ2-2; 7 nucleotides agree with TRBD1. The CDR3 loop spans 13 amino acids. J was trimmed by 7 bases and V by 4 bases; bases with no gene match: 3. Per germline, CDR1 SGHTA and CDR2 FQGNSA. The CDR3 loop reads CASSSSGGGELFF. The CDR3 region has the DNA TGTGCCAGCAGCTCATCAGGGGGCGGGGAGCTGTTTTTT.

The gene calls are TRBV9 and TRBJ1-4; D not resolved. Trimming left V 0 bases short and J 7 bases short, with 7 bases between. Germline CDR1 and CDR2: SGDLS and YYNGEE. The CDR3 is 13 residues long. For the CDR3, the DNA is TGTGCCAGCAGCGTAGCCGAGGGTGAAAAACTGTTTTTT. It is translated as CASSVAEGEKLFF. Full variable domain (outside the CDR3, taken from reference TRBV9 and TRBJ1-4): DSGVTQTPKHLITATGQRVTLRCSPRSGDLSVYWYQQSLDQGLQFLIQYYNGEERAKGNILERFSAQQFPDLHSELNLSSLELGDSALYFCASSVAEGEKLFFGSGTQLSVL.